This T cell receptor beta chain derives from a study of human versus mouse CDR3 diversity and MHC coevolution. Study summary: The immunoSEQ assay reportedly detects one in 200,000 T cells.

Notes on this clone: Its antigen is currently unknown.

The repertoire was sequenced with immunoSEQ multiplex PCR; TCRdb's copy has only in-frame clones and lacks some. The table lists tens of thousands of clones, just under 95% of them singletons. CDR3 size: 13 residues. Germline V CDR1 and CDR2: MNHNS, SASEGT. V shed 11 bases and J shed 7 bases, with 17 bases lying between them. Whole-study results and caveats: The lowest clonal inequality scores came from most of the three human donors.

Sample: naive CD4+ T cells from blood. The subset here: CD45RO-negative CD62L-positive naive CD4 T cells. This sequence was found in a person between 30 and 69 years old in good health. This chain joins TRBV6-1 and TRBJ1-4; maybe TRBD1 (5 bases). The CDR3 DNA reads as TGTGCCGTCACAGGAGCCTCAAGTGAAAAACTGTTTTTT. Protein: CAVTGASSEKLFF.